These 19 T cell receptor beta chains share one sample of origin, sequenced in a study of siplizumab effects on memory and regulatory T cells. The protocol was immunoSEQ multiplex PCR, while the TCRdb copy is restricted to in-frame clones and leaves out a portion. The data show about 100,000 clones, around 90% seen once. Source material: Tregs sorted from blood. These receptors originate from a human donor in good health.

This chain uses TRBV5-1 with TRBJ2-5; 9 bases match TRBD1. The V and J ends lost 4 bases and 8 bases, in that order; junction bases with no gene match: 6. Germline CDR1 reads SGHRS; CDR2 reads YFSETQ. The CDR3 is made up of 13 amino acids. The chain's CDR3 is CASSAGTGRTQYF. CDR3 in DNA: TGCGCCAGCAGCGCCGGGACAGGGAGAACCCAGTACTTC.

The chain recombines TRBV4-1 with TRBJ2-2; 11 bases agree with TRBD2. CDR1 is MGHRA and CDR2 is YSYEKL in the germline V gene. The CDR3 is 19 residues long. V shed 4 bases and J 0 bases; nucleotides not matched to a gene: 10. The CDR3 here is CASSRAPKGLAANTGELFF. In DNA form, the CDR3 reads TGCGCCAGCAGCCGGGCACCCAAGGGACTAGCGGCGAACACCGGGGAGCTGTTTTTT.

The chain has TRBV18 and TRBJ2-6; TRBD1 aligns across 10 bases. Germline V gene sequence: CDR1 KGHSH, CDR2 LQKENI. J lost 0 bases, V lost 3 bases, and 8 bases had no gene match. CDR3 size: 19 residues. CDR3: CASSPRSGTGDSGANVLTF. CDR3 in DNA: TGTGCCAGCTCACCCCGCTCCGGGACAGGGGACTCTGGGGCCAACGTCCTGACTTTC.

V is TRBV6-1 and J is TRBJ1-5, with a tentative D call TRBD1 (6 bases). Trimming cost V 4 bases and J 5 bases, with 9 bases left between them. The CDR3 covers 13 residues. Germline V lookup: CDR1 MNHNS, CDR2 SASEGT. CDR3 sequence reads: CASSVSGDQPQHF. The CDR3 DNA follows: TGTGCCAGCAGTGTATCAGGGGATCAGCCCCAGCATTTT.

This clone occurred once. The chain uses TRBV11-3 and TRBJ2-3, with D hard to call. Germline CDR1 reads SGHNT; CDR2 reads YENEEA. The length of the CDR3 is 12 residues. The ends were cut back, 4 bases at V and 3 bases at J, with 5 bases in the middle. The CDR3 DNA is TGTGCCAGCAGCTCGTTTACAGATACGCAGTATTTT. This encodes CASSSFTDTQYF. Looking up the rest from reference TRBV11-3 and TRBJ2-3 gives the full variable domain: EAGVVQSPRYKIIEKKQPVAFWCNPISGHNTLYWYLQNLGQGPELLIRYENEEAVDDSQLPKDRFSAERLKGVDSTLKIQPAELGDSAVYLCASSSFTDTQYFGPGTRLTVL.

The chain carries TRBV5-6 and TRBJ2-1; no firm D call. The CDR3 contains 15 residues. Deletions cut 4 bases from V and 9 bases from J, with 20 bases between. The germline V gene has CDR1 SGHDT and CDR2 YYEEEE. The CDR3 DNA follows: TGTGCCAGCAGCCTAACAGCGTTCGGCGCCGGTGAGCAGTTCTTC. Translated, it gives CASSLTAFGAGEQFF.

This clone appeared a single time. The chain recombines TRBV6-5 with TRBJ2-3; D perhaps matches TRBD2 (5 bases). There are 14 residues in the CDR3. V was trimmed by 0 bases and J by 4 bases, leaving 8 bases between them. Germline values: CDR1 MNHEY, CDR2 SVGAGI. The CDR3 protein is CASSYSRGADTQYF. CDR3 in DNA: TGTGCCAGCAGTTACTCACGGGGTGCAGATACGCAGTATTTT.

This clone was detected only a few times. The chain links TRBV10-3 to TRBJ2-7, with 9 bases fitting TRBD1. J gave up 5 bases and V 6 bases, and 8 bases lay outside the gene matches. The CDR3 sequence is 14 residues long. Germline loops: CDR1 ENHRY, CDR2 SYGVKD. The CDR3 spells CAIRETGGANEQYF. CDR3 nucleotides: TGTGCCATCAGGGAAACAGGGGGCGCAAACGAGCAGTACTTC.

The chain recombines TRBV5-1 with TRBJ2-3; the match to TRBD2 covers 11 bases. CDR1 is SGHRS and CDR2 is YFSETQ in the germline V gene. CDR3 length: 18 residues. With 4 bases clipped from V and 0 bases from J, the junction kept 10 bases outside the gene matches. As DNA, the CDR3 is TGCGCCAGCAGCCCCAAAAAAAGACTAGCGGGAAGCACAGATACGCAGTATTTT. Protein: CASSPKKRLAGSTDTQYF. Based on the CDR3 plus reference TRBV5-1 and TRBJ2-3, the full variable domain is KAGVTQTPRYLIKTRGQQVTLSCSPISGHRSVSWYQQTPGQGLQFLFEYFSETQRNKGNFPGRFSGRQFSNSRSEMNVSTLELGDSALYLCASSPKKRLAGSTDTQYFGPGTRLTVL.

The V gene is TRBV12-5, the J gene TRBJ1-1; no reliable D call. The CDR3 runs to 15 residues. Germline CDR1 and CDR2: LGHNT and FRNRAP. The germline V and J ends were trimmed by 2 bases and 1 base, with 11 bases remaining between them. CDR3 DNA: TGTGCTAGTGGTTTGTTCCGGGGAAAGAACACTGAAGCTTTCTTT. Amino acid sequence: CASGLFRGKNTEAFF.

The rearrangement uses TRBV19 and TRBJ1-5; D is uncertain. With 6 bases removed from V and 3 bases from J, the gap between germline ends came to 9 bases. This CDR3 comprises 13 residues. Per the germline V gene, CDR1 is LNHDA and CDR2 is SQIVND (reference sequence). This CDR3 reads CASSPIDNQPQHF. The CDR3 coding sequence is TGTGCCAGTAGCCCTATCGACAATCAGCCCCAGCATTTT.

This rearrangement joins TRBV10-3 to TRBJ1-4; D remains unclear. Germline V gene data show CDR1 as ENHRY and CDR2 as SYGVKD. Trimming removed 6 bases from V and 2 bases from J, with 7 bases in between. The CDR3 spans 13 residues. CDR3: CAISPTTNEKLFF. The CDR3 nucleotides are TGTGCCATCAGCCCTACGACTAATGAAAAACTGTTTTTT.

V and J are TRBV28 and TRBJ1-3; the D is unclear. Germline lookup yields CDR1 MDHEN and CDR2 SYDVKM. The CDR3 consists of 15 residues. V was clipped by 8 bases and J by 4 bases, with 18 bases between them. The CDR3: CASGNRPGSGNTIYF. CDR3 coding DNA: TGTGCCAGCGGCAATCGACCGGGATCGGGAAACACCATATATTTT.

This clone has a handful of counts. V is TRBV7-8 and J is TRBJ2-6; no reliable D call. This CDR3 contains 15 residues. V lost 4 bases, J lost 2 bases, and 9 bases lay in between. Germline V lookup: CDR1 SGHVS, CDR2 FQNEAQ. The CDR3 DNA follows: TGTGCCAGCAGCTACGCAGGAGCTGGGGCCAACGTCCTGACTTTC. Its translation is CASSYAGAGANVLTF.

This chain uses TRBV10-1 with TRBJ1-5, with D possibly matching TRBD1 (6 bases). Germline V gene sequence: CDR1 WNHNN, CDR2 SYGVQD (reference sequence). The germline V and J ends were trimmed by 4 bases and 2 bases, with 9 bases remaining between them. This CDR3 has 14 residues. The CDR3 sequence: CASSVRGGNQPQHF. The CDR3, as DNA: TGCGCCAGCAGTGTCAGGGGAGGCAATCAGCCCCAGCATTTT.

As to this clone: The junction and the germline gene differ at one end; a read error may be behind it. Other DNA sequences in the sample encode the same CDR3. The genes are TRBV9 and TRBJ2-2; 8 bases agree with TRBD2. Germline CDR1 and CDR2: SGDLS and YYNGEE. This CDR3 is built from 16 residues. The CDR3 region has the DNA TGTGCCAGTAGCGTAGCAGCGGGAGTTGGCGCCGGGGAGCTGTTTTTT. Encoded protein: CASSVAAGVGAGELFF.

This clone is a singleton in its sample. This chain connects TRBV5-8 to TRBJ1-2; 8 bases line up with TRBD1. The CDR3 consists of 12 residues. The germline gives CDR1 SGHTS, CDR2 YDEGEE. With V trimmed by 4 bases and J by 8 bases, 4 bases remained unmatched. In DNA, the CDR3 is TGTGCCAGCAGCGGACAGGGACGGGGCTACACCTTC. This translates into CASSGQGRGYTF.

J is TRBJ2-3 and V is TRBV11-2, with 9 bases that match TRBD2. This CDR3 is 18 amino acids long. The germline CDR1 and CDR2 sequences are SGHAT and FQNNGV. V dropped 2 bases and J dropped 3; count of bases not matched to a gene: 12. The CDR3 DNA is TGTGCCAGCAGCTTAAGGGCTAGCGGGATCGTGGGTACAGATACGCAGTATTTT. Translating gives CASSLRASGIVGTDTQYF.

The chain couples TRBV5-4 to TRBJ2-3; D is uncertain. CDR1 SGHNT and CDR2 YYREEE come from the germline V gene (reference sequence). The CDR3 runs to 14 residues. With 4 bases removed from V and 3 bases from J, the gap between germline ends came to 12 bases. This CDR3 reads CASSLQDPTDTQYF. CDR3 nucleotide sequence: TGTGCCAGCAGCCTCCAGGACCCGACAGATACGCAGTATTTT.